These 12 T cell receptor beta chains came from one sample sequenced in a study of T-cell memory formation after mild COVID-19. TCRdb reprocessed the 5' RACE reads with MiXCR, giving one entry per CDR3 protein. The sample consists of some 450,000 distinct CDR3 sequences, 18% of them appearing once. The sequencing sample was made of PBMCs or a T cell subset sorted from them (not recorded which). These receptors all come from a man aged 18 to 30 who had mild COVID-19 (a few samples of this study predate the infection). Cell type and time point are not known.

This rearrangement joins TRBV5-1 to TRBJ1-2; 9 positions match TRBD1. Trimming took 4 bases from V and 8 from J; bases not matched to a gene: 9. Per the germline V gene, CDR1 is SGHRS and CDR2 is YFSETQ. The CDR3 length is 14 residues. CDR3: CASSAQGATRGYTF. For the CDR3, the DNA is TGCGCCAGCAGCGCACAGGGGGCAACGCGGGGCTACACCTTC.

The chain couples TRBV7-2 to TRBJ2-7, with D tentatively TRBD2 (6 bases). The V end was cut by 4 bases, the J end by 8 bases, with 27 bases between. The V gene's germline CDR1 is SGHTA and CDR2 FQGNSA. CDR3 length: 17 amino acids. For the CDR3, the DNA is TGTGCCAGCAGCTCTAAGGCCGGGGGTTCAGGAGCGACGAAGCAGTACTTC. It is translated as CASSSKAGGSGATKQYF. The full variable domain, completed using reference TRBV7-2 and TRBJ2-7, is GAGVSQSPSNKVTEKGKDVELRCDPISGHTALYWYRQSLGQGLEFLIYFQGNSAPDKSGLPSDRFSAERTGGSVSTLTIQRTQQEDSAVYLCASSSKAGGSGATKQYFGPGTRLTVT.

CDR3 sequence reads: CASSPGGGGRDWETQYF. The CDR3 nucleotides read TGTGCCAGCAGCCCGGGGGGCGGGGGAAGAGATTGGGAGACCCAGTACTTC. The chain is built from TRBV11-2 and TRBJ2-5, with D maybe TRBD2 (7 bases). V gave up 5 bases and J gave up 5 bases, with 24 bases separating them. Germline CDR1 reads SGHAT; CDR2 reads FQNNGV. This CDR3 is 17 amino acids long.

This clonotype has only a few counts. The CDR3 sequence is CSVGQDLYEQYF. DNA of the CDR3: TGCAGCGTTGGACAAGACCTATACGAGCAGTACTTC. V gene TRBV29-1 combines with J gene TRBJ2-7; D is unresolved. In germline, CDR1 is SQVTM, CDR2 ANQGSEA. This CDR3 contains 12 residues. Trimming left V 4 bases short and J 4 bases short, with 11 bases between.

This clonotype has ten or more counts. The chain recombines TRBV4-1 with TRBJ2-3, with 10 bases aligning to TRBD2. The V segment lost 3 bases and the J segment 7 bases; nucleotides outside the gene matches: 4. Germline V gene lookup returns CDR1 MGHRA and CDR2 YSYEKL. The CDR3 covers 14 residues. The CDR3 bases are TGCGCCAGCAGCCATCTAGCGGGGGAATATACGCAGTATTTT. This codes for CASSHLAGEYTQYF.

This clonotype was found a few times. This chain links TRBV5-6 with TRBJ2-5; possible D gene TRBD2, 5 bases. Germline lookup yields CDR1 SGHDT and CDR2 YYEEEE. The CDR3 spans 13 residues. With 1 base removed from V and 4 bases from J, the gap between germline ends came to 8 bases. CDR3 protein: CASSLQLAETQYF. Written as DNA, the CDR3 is TGTGCCAGCAGCTTGCAGCTAGCAGAGACCCAGTACTTC.

The chain is built from TRBV6-5 and TRBJ1-1, with 8 positions matching TRBD1. V lost 8 bases to trimming and J lost 6 bases; unmatched junction nucleotides: 8. In germline, CDR1 is MNHEY, CDR2 SVGAGI. The CDR3 contains 13 residues. The CDR3 coding sequence is TGTGCCAGCTCTTTCAGGGGGCTATCTGAAGCTTTCTTT. Its protein product is CASSFRGLSEAFF.

This clonotype has just a few counts. V gene TRBV20-1 combines with J gene TRBJ2-2, with D hard to call. This CDR3 has 17 residues. Trimming pared 4 bases from V and 0 bases from J, leaving 18 bases between. Germline V gene lookup returns CDR1 DFQATT and CDR2 SNEGSKA (reference sequence). The CDR3 region has the DNA TGCAGTGCTACCCTCCCAGTCCTTGGTCCGAACACCGGGGAGCTGTTTTTT. It is translated as CSATLPVLGPNTGELFF.

This clonotype was detected only a few times. In DNA form, the CDR3 reads TGCGCCAGCAGCTTGGGCGGTAGGACTAGCGGAGCGTACCAAGAGACCCAGTACTTC. Protein product: CASSLGGRTSGAYQETQYF. The chain carries TRBV5-1 and TRBJ2-5; TRBD2 agrees at 10 bases. Germline assignment: CDR1 SGHRS and CDR2 YFSETQ. This CDR3 is 19 amino acids long. The V gene end was trimmed by 0 bases and the J gene end by 0 bases; junction bases not matched to a gene: 11. Full variable domain (rest looked up from reference TRBV5-1 and TRBJ2-5): KAGVTQTPRYLIKTRGQQVTLSCSPISGHRSVSWYQQTPGQGLQFLFEYFSETQRNKGNFPGRFSGRQFSNSRSEMNVSTLELGDSALYLCASSLGGRTSGAYQETQYFGPGTRLLVL.

This clonotype was picked up a small number of times. CDR3 in DNA: TGTGCCAGCAGCTCCGTGGGACAGGGGGCCGGAGATACGCAGTATTTT. It translates to CASSSVGQGAGDTQYF. V is TRBV9 and J is TRBJ2-3, with TRBD1 matching over 12 bases. CDR1 is SGDLS, CDR2 YYNGEE, per germline. The length of the CDR3 is 16 residues. The V segment lost 4 bases and the J segment 5 bases; nucleotides outside the gene matches: 8.

This clonotype was counted only a few times. V and J are TRBV7-9 and TRBJ2-7, with TRBD1 matching 9 bases. V dropped 2 bases and J dropped 6; count of bases not matched to a gene: 14. The CDR3 length is 17 residues. The germline V gene encodes CDR1 SEHNR and CDR2 FQNEAQ (reference sequence). The CDR3 coding sequence is TGTGCCAGCAGCTTATTAGGTGGGGGACAGGGATCAAGCGAGCAGTACTTC. Its translation is CASSLLGGGQGSSEQYF.

This clonotype has more than one count but fewer than ten. The V call is TRBV5-1, the J call TRBJ2-3; perhaps TRBD2 as D (7 bases). This CDR3 spans 15 amino acids. Trimming took off 7 bases at V and 3 bases at J, with 18 bases between the two ends. CDR1 is SGHRS and CDR2 is YFSETQ in the germline V gene. DNA for the CDR3: TGCGCCAGCTCCTCGGAGGGGGGGGTGACAGATACGCAGTATTTT. This codes for CASSSEGGVTDTQYF.